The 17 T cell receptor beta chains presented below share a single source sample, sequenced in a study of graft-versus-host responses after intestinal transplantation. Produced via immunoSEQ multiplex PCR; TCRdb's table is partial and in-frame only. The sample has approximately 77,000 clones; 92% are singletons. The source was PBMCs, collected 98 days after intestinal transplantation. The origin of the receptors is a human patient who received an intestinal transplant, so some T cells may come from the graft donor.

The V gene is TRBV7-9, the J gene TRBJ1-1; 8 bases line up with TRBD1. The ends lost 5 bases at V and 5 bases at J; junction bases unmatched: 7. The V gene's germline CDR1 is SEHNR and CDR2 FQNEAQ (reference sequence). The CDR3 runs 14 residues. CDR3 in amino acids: CASSPDREWTEAFF. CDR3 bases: TGTGCCAGCAGCCCGGACAGGGAGTGGACTGAAGCTTTCTTT.

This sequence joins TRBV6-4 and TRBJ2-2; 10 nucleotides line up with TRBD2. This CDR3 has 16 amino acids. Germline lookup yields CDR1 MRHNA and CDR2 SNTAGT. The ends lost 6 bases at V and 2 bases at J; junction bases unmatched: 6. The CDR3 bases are TGTGCCAGCAGCTTCTTAGCGGGGGGCAACACCGGGGAGCTGTTTTTT. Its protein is CASSFLAGGNTGELFF.

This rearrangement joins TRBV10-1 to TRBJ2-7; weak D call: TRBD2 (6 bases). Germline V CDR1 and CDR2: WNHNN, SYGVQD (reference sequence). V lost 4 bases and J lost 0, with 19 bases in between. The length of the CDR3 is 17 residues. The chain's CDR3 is CASSAATQFGGSYEQYF. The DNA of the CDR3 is TGCGCCAGCAGTGCAGCAACACAGTTCGGGGGCTCCTACGAGCAGTACTTC.

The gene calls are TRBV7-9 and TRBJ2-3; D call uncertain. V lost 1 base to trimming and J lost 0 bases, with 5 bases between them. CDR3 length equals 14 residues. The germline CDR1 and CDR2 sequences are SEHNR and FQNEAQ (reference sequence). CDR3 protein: CASSLGQSTDTQYF. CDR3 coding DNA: TGTGCCAGCAGCTTAGGGCAGAGCACAGATACGCAGTATTTT.

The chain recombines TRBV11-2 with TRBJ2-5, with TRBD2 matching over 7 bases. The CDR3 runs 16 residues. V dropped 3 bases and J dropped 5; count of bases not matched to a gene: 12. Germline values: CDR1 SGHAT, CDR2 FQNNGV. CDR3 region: CASSFLSGTGRETQYF. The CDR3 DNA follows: TGTGCCAGCAGCTTTCTCAGCGGGACCGGTCGGGAGACCCAGTACTTC.

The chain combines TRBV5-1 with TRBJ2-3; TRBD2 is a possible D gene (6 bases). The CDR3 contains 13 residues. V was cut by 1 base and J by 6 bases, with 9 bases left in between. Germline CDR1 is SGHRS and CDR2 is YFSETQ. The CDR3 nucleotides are TGCGCCAGCAGCTTGCCGGGAGAGGATACGCAGTATTTT. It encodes CASSLPGEDTQYF.

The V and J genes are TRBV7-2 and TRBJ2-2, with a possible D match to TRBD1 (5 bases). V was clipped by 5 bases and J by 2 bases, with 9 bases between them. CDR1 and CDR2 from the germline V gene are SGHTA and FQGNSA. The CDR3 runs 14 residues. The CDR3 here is CASSPRTNTGELFF. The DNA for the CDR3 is TGTGCCAGCAGCCCGCGGACAAACACCGGGGAGCTGTTTTTT. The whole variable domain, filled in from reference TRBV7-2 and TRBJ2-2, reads GAGVSQSPSNKVTEKGKDVELRCDPISGHTALYWYRQSLGQGLEFLIYFQGNSAPDKSGLPSDRFSAERTGGSVSTLTIQRTQQEDSAVYLCASSPRTNTGELFFGEGSRLTVL.

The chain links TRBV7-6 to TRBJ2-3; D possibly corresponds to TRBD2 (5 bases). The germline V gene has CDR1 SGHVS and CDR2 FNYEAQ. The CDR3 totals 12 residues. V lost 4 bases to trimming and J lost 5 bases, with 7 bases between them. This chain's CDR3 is CASSSSGDTQYF. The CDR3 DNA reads TGTGCCAGCAGCTCAAGCGGAGATACGCAGTATTTT.

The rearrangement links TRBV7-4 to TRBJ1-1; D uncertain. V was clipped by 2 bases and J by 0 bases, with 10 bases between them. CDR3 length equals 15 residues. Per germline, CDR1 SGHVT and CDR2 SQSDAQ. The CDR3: CASSLYMGMNTEAFF. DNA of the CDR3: TGTGCCAGCAGCTTATATATGGGGATGAACACTGAAGCTTTCTTT. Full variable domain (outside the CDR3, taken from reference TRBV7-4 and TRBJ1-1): GAGVSQSPRYKVAKRGRDVALRCDSISGHVTLYWYRQTLGQGSEVLTYSQSDAQRDKSGRPSGRFSAERPERSVSTLKIQRTEQGDSAVYLCASSLYMGMNTEAFFGQGTRLTVV.

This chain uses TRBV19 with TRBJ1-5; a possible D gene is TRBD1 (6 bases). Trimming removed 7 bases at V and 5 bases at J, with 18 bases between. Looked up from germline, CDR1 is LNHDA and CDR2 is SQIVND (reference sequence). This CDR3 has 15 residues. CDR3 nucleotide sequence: TGTGCCAGTATGGTGACAGGACTGGGCGATCAGCCCCAGCATTTT. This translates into CASMVTGLGDQPQHF.

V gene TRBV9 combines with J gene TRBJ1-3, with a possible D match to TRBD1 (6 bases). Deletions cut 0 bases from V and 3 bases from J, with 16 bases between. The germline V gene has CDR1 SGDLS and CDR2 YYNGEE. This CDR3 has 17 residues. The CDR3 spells CASSVVPGADVGNTIYF. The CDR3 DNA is TGTGCCAGCAGCGTAGTCCCGGGGGCGGATGTTGGAAACACCATATATTTT.

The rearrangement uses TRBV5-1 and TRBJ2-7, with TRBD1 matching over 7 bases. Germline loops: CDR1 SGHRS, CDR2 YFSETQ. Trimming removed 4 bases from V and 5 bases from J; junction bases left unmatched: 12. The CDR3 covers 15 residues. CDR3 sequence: CASSLGQSLGDEQYF. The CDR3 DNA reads TGCGCCAGCAGCCTGGGACAGTCTTTGGGTGACGAGCAGTACTTC.

The DNA of the CDR3 is TGTGCCAGCAGTCATTCCGCGTCCCGTAACAGCTATGGCTACACCTTC. This translates into CASSHSASRNSYGYTF. The genes are TRBV7-9 and TRBJ1-2; no clear D gene. V was shortened by 6 bases and J by 4 bases, with 21 bases between the two germline ends. The CDR3 runs 16 residues. CDR1 and CDR2 (germline): SEHNR, FQNEAQ (reference sequence).

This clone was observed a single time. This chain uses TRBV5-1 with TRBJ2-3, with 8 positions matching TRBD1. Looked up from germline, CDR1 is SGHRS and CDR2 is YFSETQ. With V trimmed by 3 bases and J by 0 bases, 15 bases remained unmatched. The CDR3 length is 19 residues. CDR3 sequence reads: CASSSTFTGQGASTDTQYF. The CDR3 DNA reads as TGCGCCAGCAGCTCGACCTTTACAGGACAGGGTGCTAGCACAGATACGCAGTATTTT.

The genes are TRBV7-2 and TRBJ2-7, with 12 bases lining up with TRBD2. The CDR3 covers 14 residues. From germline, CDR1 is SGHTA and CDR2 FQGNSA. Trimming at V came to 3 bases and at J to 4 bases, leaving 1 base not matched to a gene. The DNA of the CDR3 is TGTGCCAGCAGCTTGGGACTAGCGGGTTACGAGCAGTACTTC. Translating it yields CASSLGLAGYEQYF.

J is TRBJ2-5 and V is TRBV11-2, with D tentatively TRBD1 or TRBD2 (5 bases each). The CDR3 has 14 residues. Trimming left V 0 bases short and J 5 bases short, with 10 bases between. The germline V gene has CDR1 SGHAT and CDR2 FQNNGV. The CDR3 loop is CASSLDPGRETQYF. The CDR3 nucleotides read TGTGCCAGCAGCTTAGACCCGGGGCGGGAGACCCAGTACTTC.

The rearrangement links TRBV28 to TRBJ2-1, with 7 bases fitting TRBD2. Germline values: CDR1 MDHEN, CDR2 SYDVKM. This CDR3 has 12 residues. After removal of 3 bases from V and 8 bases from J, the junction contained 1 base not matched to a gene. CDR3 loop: CASSFGRDEQFF. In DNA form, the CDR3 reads TGTGCCAGCAGTTTTGGGAGGGATGAGCAGTTCTTC.